These 24 T cell receptor beta chains were all obtained from the same sample, sequenced in a study of blood T cells in healthy people across ages. A second PCR of 7 to 11 cycles used a sample-barcoded 5' primer and a J-beta primer mix. TCRdb used MiXCR to reprocess the 5' RACE reads, holding one entry per CDR3 protein. Here the sample spans about 780,000 distinct CDR3 sequences, less than 60% being singletons. Material for sequencing was blood. These receptors came from a man at least 80 years old in good health.

The chain has TRBV7-2 and TRBJ2-7, with 14 bases aligning to TRBD2. The junction had 11 bases not matched to a gene; V was cut back by 3 bases and J by 7 bases. This CDR3 comprises 17 residues. Germline assignment: CDR1 SGHTA and CDR2 FQGNSA. The CDR3 loop reads CASSFPGLAGVMNEQYF. CDR3 coding DNA: TGTGCCAGCAGCTTCCCGGGACTAGCGGGAGTTATGAATGAGCAGTACTTC.

The rearrangement uses TRBV30 and TRBJ1-1; D unresolved. The CDR3 is 14 residues long. V shed 4 bases and J shed 6 bases, with 18 bases lying between them. Germline V gene lookup returns CDR1 GTSNPN and CDR2 SVGIG (reference sequence). The CDR3 reads CAWTTLAASSEAFF. CDR3 in DNA: TGTGCCTGGACCACCTTGGCGGCCAGTTCTGAAGCTTTCTTT.

The V gene is TRBV11-3, the J gene TRBJ2-1; D is possibly TRBD1 (6 bases). This CDR3 is built from 14 residues. Germline V CDR1 and CDR2: SGHNT, YENEEA. With 6 bases removed from V and 0 bases from J, the gap between germline ends came to 9 bases. The CDR3 spells CASSRGFSYNEQFF. In DNA, the CDR3 is TGTGCCAGCAGTAGGGGGTTCTCCTACAATGAGCAGTTCTTC.

In regard to this clonotype: Germline is not matched at one junction end, which may reflect a read error. This chain links TRBV7-2 with TRBJ2-3; TRBD2 matches 7 bases. This CDR3 region has 14 residues. The V gene's germline CDR1 is SGHTA and CDR2 FQGNSA. CDR3 region: CASSLELAKDTQYF. The CDR3 region has the DNA TGCGCCAGCAGCTTAGAACTAGCGAAAGATACGCAGTATTTT.

This clonotype has just a few counts. V is TRBV4-2 and J is TRBJ2-3; D is ambiguous. Germline V gene sequence: CDR1 LGHNA, CDR2 YNFKEQ. The V gene lost 3 bases and the J gene lost 1 base, with 8 bases spanning the gap. The CDR3 totals 14 residues. The CDR3 protein is CASSHFERTDTQYF. In nucleotides, the CDR3 is TGTGCCAGCAGCCACTTCGAACGCACAGATACGCAGTATTTT.

This chain uses TRBV9 with TRBJ2-1; D unclear. The CDR3 loop spans 11 amino acids. CDR1 SGDLS and CDR2 YYNGEE come from the germline V gene. The V and J ends lost 0 bases and 9 bases respectively, with 4 bases between them. For the CDR3, the DNA is TGTGCCAGCAGCGTAGCGGCTGAGCAGTTCTTC. Its translation is CASSVAAEQFF.

The rearrangement uses TRBV24-1 and TRBJ2-3, with 9 bases matching TRBD2. With V trimmed by 2 bases and J by 8 bases, 4 bases remained unmatched. The CDR3 contains 14 residues. CDR1 is KGHDR, CDR2 SFDVKD, per germline. The CDR3 DNA sequence: TGTGCCACCAGTGATTCTGCGACTAGCGGTACGCAGTATTTT. The encoded protein is CATSDSATSGTQYF.

In regard to this clonotype: A much larger clone is a single base away; this may be a read error. This rearrangement joins TRBV7-2 to TRBJ2-4; D might be TRBD1 or TRBD2, each matching 7 bases. In germline, CDR1 is SGHTA, CDR2 FQGNSA. There are 14 residues in the CDR3. The V and J ends lost 8 bases and 6 bases respectively, with 17 bases between them. The CDR3, as DNA: TGTGCCAGCGGCCCAGGGGGGGGCGGAAACATTCAGTACTTC. Translation gives CASGPGGGGNIQYF.

A remark on this clonotype: A much larger clone lies one base from this, so it may be a read error. J is TRBJ2-2 and V is TRBV7-3; D is ambiguous. The germline V gene encodes CDR1 SGHTA and CDR2 FQGTGA. This CDR3 contains 14 residues. CDR3: CASSATLNAGELFF. The CDR3 DNA reads as TGTGCCAGCAGCGCCACATTGAACGCCGGGGAGCTGTTTTTT.

This clonotype was found once. The rearrangement uses TRBV28 and TRBJ2-1; D is perhaps TRBD2 (5 bases). The length of the CDR3 is 14 residues. V was pared by 8 bases and J by 6 bases, with 17 bases between. In germline, CDR1 is MDHEN, CDR2 SYDVKM. The chain's CDR3 is CASCQPETSNEQFF. The CDR3 coding sequence is TGTGCCAGCTGTCAACCAGAAACTAGCAATGAGCAGTTCTTC.

As for this clonotype: A much larger clone differs by one base, so this may be a read error. The chain has TRBV20-1 and TRBJ1-1; D unresolved. V lost 8 bases and J lost 1, with 17 bases in between. Germline CDR1 is DFQATT and CDR2 is SNEGSKA (reference sequence). The CDR3 contains 14 residues. In DNA form, the CDR3 reads TGCAGTACTCAACCTCTTAACGGGAACACTGAAGCTTTCTTT. Protein sequence: CSTQPLNGNTEAFF.

The V and J genes are TRBV12-3 or TRBV12-4 and TRBJ2-3; D gene unclear. The CDR3 is made up of 14 amino acids. The ends were cut back, 6 bases at V and 0 bases at J, with 10 bases in the middle. The chain's CDR3 is CASRACWSTDTQYF. In DNA, the CDR3 is TGTGCCAGCAGGGCCTGCTGGAGCACAGATACGCAGTATTTT.

The chain uses TRBV9 and TRBJ2-1; D is possibly TRBD1 (6 bases). CDR1 and CDR2 from the germline V gene are SGDLS and YYNGEE. V shed 4 bases and J shed 6 bases, with 11 bases lying between them. This CDR3 has 13 residues. The CDR3 DNA sequence: TGTGCCAGCAGCACACAGGGATTCAATGAGCAGTTCTTC. Its protein product is CASSTQGFNEQFF. The full variable domain, completed using reference TRBV9 and TRBJ2-1, is DSGVTQTPKHLITATGQRVTLRCSPRSGDLSVYWYQQSLDQGLQFLIQYYNGEERAKGNILERFSAQQFPDLHSELNLSSLELGDSALYFCASSTQGFNEQFFGPGTRLTVL.

This clonotype was seen only a few times. J is TRBJ2-2 and V is TRBV7-2; tentatively, D is TRBD2 (5 bases). Trimming removed 0 bases at V and 3 bases at J, with 8 bases between. CDR1 is SGHTA and CDR2 is FQGNSA in the germline V gene. The CDR3 loop spans 15 amino acids. The DNA of the CDR3 is TGTGCCAGCAGCTTAGCGGGAGTAGACACCGGGGAGCTGTTTTTT. It encodes CASSLAGVDTGELFF.

This sequence joins TRBV28 and TRBJ2-1, with D perhaps matching TRBD1 or TRBD2 (5 bases each). The J call is in doubt because the DNA end fits TRBJ2-7 better. The CDR3 runs 16 residues. Germline CDR1 is MDHEN and CDR2 is SYDVKM. DNA of the CDR3: TGTGCCAGCAGATCCGACGGGGCGAGCTCCTACAATGAGCAGTACTTC. As protein: CASRSDGASSYNEQYF.

The genes are TRBV7-2 and TRBJ2-1; D not resolved. V was trimmed by 1 base and J by 6 bases, leaving 16 bases between them. The CDR3 length is 16 residues. Looked up from germline, CDR1 is SGHTA and CDR2 is FQGNSA. The CDR3 DNA reads TGTGCCAGCAGCTTAGGCGGCGGTGCGCGAGTCAATGAGCAGTTCTTC. Protein product: CASSLGGGARVNEQFF.

Comment on this clonotype: Mismatch with germline at one junction end may stem from a read error. The chain employs TRBV29-1 and TRBJ2-5; TRBD1 aligns across 7 bases. CDR1 is SQVTM and CDR2 is ANQGSEA in the germline V gene. The CDR3 consists of 16 residues. The CDR3 DNA follows: TGCAGCGTTGACGCTTACAGGGGAGAGGAGCAAGAGGCCCAGTACTTC. As protein: CSVDAYRGEEQEAQYF.

The rearrangement links TRBV20-1 to TRBJ2-5, with a weak D call TRBD1 (6 bases). V lost 6 bases and J 1 base, leaving 18 bases between the germline ends. The germline CDR1 and CDR2 sequences are DFQATT and SNEGSKA (reference sequence). This CDR3 comprises 15 residues. In nucleotides, the CDR3 is TGCAGTGCGAACCCGACAGGATCAGGCCAAGAGACCCAGTACTTC. Translated: CSANPTGSGQETQYF.

J is TRBJ2-5 and V is TRBV29-1; D is possibly TRBD1 (6 bases). There are 12 residues in the CDR3. The germline V and J ends were trimmed by 7 bases and 3 bases, with 12 bases remaining between them. Germline V gene sequence: CDR1 SQVTM, CDR2 ANQGSEA. For the CDR3, the DNA is TGCAGCGGATCACAGGGAGAAGAGACCCAGTACTTC. Translation gives CSGSQGEETQYF. Full variable domain (rest looked up from reference TRBV29-1 and TRBJ2-5): SAVISQKPSRDICQRGTSLTIQCQVDSQVTMMFWYRQQPGQSLTLIATANQGSEATYESGFVIDKFPISRPNLTFSTLTVSNMSPEDSSIYLCSGSQGEETQYFGPGTRLLVL.

This clonotype was observed a handful of times. The J gene is TRBJ1-4, the V gene TRBV15; the match to TRBD1 covers 8 bases. The germline V gene encodes CDR1 LNHNV and CDR2 YYDKDF (reference sequence). J gave up 5 bases and V 5 bases, and 7 bases lay outside the gene matches. There are 15 residues in the CDR3. The CDR3 coding sequence is TGTGCCACCAGCGAAGACAGGGGAGCGAATGAAAAACTGTTTTTT. Translated, it gives CATSEDRGANEKLFF.

The CDR3 region has the DNA TGTGCCAGCAGCCCGGACAGGGTGAAGCAGTACTTC. Its translation: CASSPDRVKQYF. The rearrangement links TRBV11-2 to TRBJ2-7, with TRBD1 matching over 8 bases. The V segment lost 5 bases and the J segment 8 bases; nucleotides outside the gene matches: 5. The CDR3 covers 12 residues. In germline, CDR1 is SGHAT, CDR2 FQNNGV. Combining the CDR3 with reference TRBV11-2 and TRBJ2-7 gives the whole variable domain EAGVAQSPRYKIIEKRQSVAFWCNPISGHATLYWYQQILGQGPKLLIQFQNNGVVDDSQLPKDRFSAERLKGVDSTLKIQPAKLEDSAVYLCASSPDRVKQYFGPGTRLTVT.

In this sample, this clonotype turned up a few times. The genes are TRBV29-1 and TRBJ2-7; D gene uncertain. This CDR3 has 11 amino acids. V dropped 4 bases and J dropped 3 bases, with 7 bases sitting between them. In germline, CDR1 is SQVTM, CDR2 ANQGSEA. CDR3 in amino acids: CSVVDHYEQYF. The CDR3 nucleotides are TGCAGCGTTGTGGACCACTACGAGCAGTACTTC.

This clonotype was counted a single time. J is TRBJ2-5 and V is TRBV29-1; 11 bases are shared with TRBD1. With the DNA end fitting TRBJ2-7 better, the J assignment may be wrong. CDR3 size: 13 residues. Looked up from germline, CDR1 is SQVTM and CDR2 is ANQGSEA. CDR3 sequence (DNA): TGCAGCGTTGCTAGGACAGGGGGCGCCGAGCAGTACTTC. Translation gives CSVARTGGAEQYF.

This clonotype came up a few times. The rearrangement links TRBV5-1 to TRBJ2-1; D unclear. The tail of the sequence fits TRBJ2-7 better, so the J call may be wrong. CDR1 SGHRS and CDR2 YFSETQ come from the germline V gene. The CDR3 consists of 17 residues. The CDR3 sequence: CASSLRTGQSSYNEQYF. The CDR3 bases are TGCGCCAGCAGCTTGAGAACCGGGCAGAGCTCCTACAATGAGCAGTACTTC.